The clone carrying this TCR beta chain was counted a few times. Its antigen is undetermined. The sample originates from a study of identical twins. Whole-study findings and limits: The study found excess low generation probability among twin-shared out-of-frame alpha sequences.

The CDR3 consists of 16 residues. V dropped 5 bases and J dropped 1 base, with 20 bases sitting between them. Germline V lookup: CDR1 DFQATT, CDR2 SNEGSKA (reference sequence). Each CDR3 protein gets one entry after TCRdb re-called the 5' RACE reads with MiXCR. Among around 290,000 distinct CDR3 sequences, 8% to 9.5% were seen once, and the ten largest hold 6% to 8.5%. These sequences were also reported in another study, on yellow fever vaccine responses in identical twins. That investigation notes: Reportedly, the T cell response mounted by twins to vaccine seemed partly convergent, partly personalized.

The sample taken for sequencing was CD8+ T cells sorted from blood. V is TRBV20-1 and J is TRBJ2-5, with D tentatively TRBD2 (5 bases). The clonotype comes from a young woman in good health. The CDR3: CSAQSWGEGSQETQYF. CDR3 nucleotides: TGCAGTGCTCAGAGTTGGGGAGAAGGGTCCCAAGAGACCCAGTACTTC.